Described below is a single T cell receptor beta chain sequence and its context. This clone appeared a few times. This clone's antigen is unknown. No base-level quality is on record; no much larger clone is a single base apart. TCR CDR3 regions were amplified from genomic DNA by multiplex PCR using the deep immunoSEQ assay. Extracted genomic DNA from each cell subset was distributed evenly across all wells of several immunoSEQ 96-well plates, and each plate was treated as a replicate. Each replicate PCR for sorted subsets received approximately 200 ng genomic DNA, equal to roughly 30,000 T cell genomes. The purified libraries were quantified using a Qubit 3.0 fluorometer, sized with a Bioanalyzer 2100, and then quantified again using the KAPA Library Quantification kit. A separate single-read 150-cycle Illumina NextSeq 550 flow cell was used to sequence each immunoSEQ 96-well plate. The source study handled its data this way. Because the immunoSEQ output included only junctional sequences and no quality scores, the filtering could not be the same as the filtering used for full-length reads. To assign V/J genes and CDR3, sequences were annotated using PyIR, a Python wrapper for IgBLAST v1.9, with IMGT germline references. Reads were filtered out if the reads had weak V/J assignments (E-value above 1e-6), no CDR3, stop codons, out-of-frame junctions, or ambiguous translated residues. V3J clonotypes were defined by identical inferred V gene, J gene, and CDR3 amino acid sequence. Percentage overlap between repertoires was calculated by dividing the number of shared unique clonotypes by the size of the smaller repertoire. RTK rarefaction, the Chao1 estimator, and Recon v2.1 estimates of unobserved clonotypes were used to assess repertoire richness. Generation probabilities were computed with OLGA for all TCRbeta clonotypes obtained by the gDNA method from four donors. TCRdb mirrors the immuneACCESS table, restricted to in-frame sequences. Some clones are absent from its copies; in checked studies, under half trace to an unresolved V gene, and the reason for the others is unknown. The V and J calls and clone size are taken from that table; D and trimming were inferred from the DNA. For this sample there are 950,000 to 1,300,000 clones; 65% to 75% appear just once. The ten biggest clones cover over 1.3% of the sample.

The source of the sample is a study of shared clonotypes between healthy human individuals (dated by TCRdb to about 2020). With regard to the full study: The cohort comprised two women and a few men aged 18 to 49 years. For each donor, CD4 naive and CD4 memory were each run on three plates, CD8 naive on two plates, and CD8 memory on one plate. Blood TCR repertoires of a handful of healthy adults were deeply sequenced to estimate repertoire size and the extent of clonotype sharing between individuals. Libraries were prepared and TCR repertoires were sequenced by different laboratories using diverse techniques, in order to increase sequencing depth and limit assay-specific biases. Per donor, leukapheresis produced somewhere between about 0.94 and 9.5 billion PBMCs.

Healthy HIV-negative adults with no recently reported acute infections or vaccinations were included as donors. Only Caucasian adults living in Nashville, Tennessee, USA were represented among the donors. Magnetic negative selection was used to enrich CD4+ T cells, after which naive cells were positively selected on CD45RA and the negative fraction became the memory subset. Blood was collected by leukapheresis, and PBMCs were isolated by Ficoll-Histopaque density gradient centrifugation and then cryopreserved in liquid nitrogen vapor phase. Analytical flow cytometry was used to check the purity and quantity of every magnetically sorted T cell population. From each sorted fraction, genomic DNA was isolated and quantified by UV absorbance on a Nanodrop 2000c. The investigation overall reported the following: Sampling was limited to blood, and TCR repertoires in tissue likely differ from TCR repertoires in blood. About 5% of naive CD4, 3% to 3.5% of naive CD8, roughly 2.5% of memory CD4, and 0.4% of memory CD8 clonotypes were shared across a few donors. Rarefaction of sorted-subset datasets indicated incomplete sequencing despite the large sequencing depth. The genetic and exposure-history diversity represented was limited by the small number of donors. Estimated clonotype richness was generally larger for naive than for memory subsets. Compared with non-shared clonotypes, the clonotypes found in all four sorted-subset donors had higher generation probabilities. Pairwise subsampling indicated that sequencing depth was expected to affect the degree of clonotype sharing among donors.

The CDR3 starts with the cysteine, ends with the phenylalanine, and has 15 residues. CDR3 DNA is the only sequence kept; it has 45 bases, read in frame from the first base. Via the germline V gene, CDR1 is ENHRY and CDR2 SYGVKD. Trimming at the junction amounts to 4 bases on V and 0 bases on J, and the germline ends lie 12 bases apart. The clonotype originates from a man younger than 35 in good health. Input material: memory CD4+ T cells sorted from blood. The sample's cell subset or site label is to be understood as: CD45RA-negative fraction. The V and J segments used are TRBV10-3 and TRBJ1-1; TRBD1 might be the D gene, on 5 matching bases. This receptor has the CDR3 CAISVDINMNTEAFF. The DNA sequence reads TGTGCCATCAGTGTGGACATCAACATGAACACTGAAGCTTTCTTT.